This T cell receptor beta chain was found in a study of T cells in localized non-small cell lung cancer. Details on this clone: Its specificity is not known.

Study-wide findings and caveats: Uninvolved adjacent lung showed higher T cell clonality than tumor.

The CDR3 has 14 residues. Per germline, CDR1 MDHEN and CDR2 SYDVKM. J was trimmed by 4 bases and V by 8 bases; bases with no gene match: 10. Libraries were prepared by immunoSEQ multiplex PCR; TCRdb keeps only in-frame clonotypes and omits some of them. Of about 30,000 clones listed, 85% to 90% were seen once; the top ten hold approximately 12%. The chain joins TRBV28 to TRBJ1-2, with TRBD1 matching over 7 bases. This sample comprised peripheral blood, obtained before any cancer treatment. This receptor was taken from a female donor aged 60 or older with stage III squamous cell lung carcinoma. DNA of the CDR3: TGTGCCAGCCATCGACGAGGGACAGCCTATGGCTACACCTTC. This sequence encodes CASHRRGTAYGYTF.